Listed below are T cell receptor beta chains from one sample, sequenced in a study of blood T cell repertoires in COVID-19. The repertoire was sequenced with immunoSEQ multiplex PCR; TCRdb's copy has only in-frame clones and lacks some. This table holds about 190,000 clones, approximately 84% found once. Sequenced: peripheral blood. The receptors were sampled from a woman aged 70-85 years with active or convalescent COVID-19. CDR3s include the opening cysteine and the closing phenylalanine or tryptophan. The order of the fields is D gene, V gene, clone size, CDR3 length, J gene, CDR3 DNA, CDR3 protein. The D gene is left open where the match is weak. A clone size is listed for some rows: how often the clone was seen (once, few, many), or a class if it is expanded.

TRBD2	TRBV6-1	NA	14	TRBJ2-7	TGTGCCAGCAGTGAAGCAGGGAGGGTATACGAGCAGTACTTC	CASSEAGRVYEQYF
NA	TRBV18	NA	15	TRBJ2-5	TGTGCCAGCTCACCGACCGGCGGGGTTATCGAGACCCAGTACTTC	CASSPTGGVIETQYF
NA	TRBV2	NA	13	TRBJ1-2	TGTGCCAGCAGTGGTAGCAGGGATGTAGGCTACACCTTC	CASSGSRDVGYTF
NA	TRBV2	NA	15	TRBJ1-4	TGTGCCAGCAGTGAAGGGGGACGGGGGGGAGAAAAACTGTTTTTT	CASSEGGRGGEKLFF
TRBD2	TRBV20-1	NA	14	TRBJ2-1	TGCAGTGCTAGTCCTGGACTAGCGAGGAATGAGCAGTTCTTC	CSASPGLARNEQFF
TRBD2	TRBV18	NA	14	TRBJ2-5	TGTGCCAGCTCACTAGCGGGCCAACAAGAGACCCAGTACTTC	CASSLAGQQETQYF
TRBD1	TRBV30	NA	15	TRBJ2-5	TGTGCCTGGAGTGTAGGACAGGCGTACCAAGAGACCCAGTACTTC	CAWSVGQAYQETQYF
NA	TRBV14	NA	15	TRBJ1-2	TGTGCCAGCAGCCCTGAGACTCGCATGGTATATGGCTACACCTTC	CASSPETRMVYGYTF
NA	TRBV19	NA	14	TRBJ1-1	TGTGCCAGTAAGCCCGGGTCTGAGAACACTGAAGCTTTCTTT	CASKPGSENTEAFF
TRBD1	TRBV30	NA	15	TRBJ2-5	TGTGCCTCCGAAGGCGAGACAGGGGATGTAGAGACCCAGTACTTC	CASEGETGDVETQYF
TRBD2	TRBV5-1	NA	16	TRBJ2-1	TGCGCCAGCAGCTTGGTCTCGAGCGGGAGGTATAATGAGCAGTTCTTC	CASSLVSSGRYNEQFF
TRBD2	TRBV24-1	NA	18	TRBJ2-1	TGTGCCACCAGTGATTTGGGGGGGCTAGCGGGAGGGCCCAATGAGCAGTTCTTC	CATSDLGGLAGGPNEQFF
TRBD1	TRBV15	once	16	TRBJ2-1	TGTGCCACCAGCAGAGATCGGGCAGGGGGATACAATGAGCAGTTCTTC	CATSRDRAGGYNEQFF
TRBD1	TRBV19	once	17	TRBJ1-4	TGTGCCAGTAGTGCTCGGACAGGACCCGCAACTAATGAAAAACTGTTTTTT	CASSARTGPATNEKLFF
TRBD1	TRBV19	NA	15	TRBJ1-2	TGTGCCAGTAGTATAGGACAGGGCGGAAACTATGGCTACACCTTC	CASSIGQGGNYGYTF
TRBD1	TRBV5-1	NA	15	TRBJ1-2	TGCGCCAGCAGCTTGGGCTACAGGGGGCGCGGTGGCTACACCTTC	CASSLGYRGRGGYTF
NA	TRBV11-1	NA	13	TRBJ1-6	TGTGCCAGCAGCCTTATAGATAATTCACCCCTCCACTTT	CASSLIDNSPLHF
TRBD1	TRBV19	NA	14	TRBJ1-5	TGTGCCAGTAGTCTGGGACAGCCCAATCAGCCCCAGCATTTT	CASSLGQPNQPQHF
NA	TRBV18	NA	14	TRBJ2-2	TGTGCCAGCTCCTGGACACGGAACACCGGGGAGCTGTTTTTT	CASSWTRNTGELFF
NA	TRBV2	NA	11	TRBJ2-3	TGTGCCAGCAACCTACTCAATACGCAGTATTTT	CASNLLNTQYF
NA	TRBV2	few	13	TRBJ1-6	TGTGCCAGCAGTGAAGTCGGGAATTCACCCCTCCACTTT	CASSEVGNSPLHF
TRBD1	TRBV7-9	few	14	TRBJ2-7	TGTGCCAGCACCCTAGGCAGGGGGCAGGGCGAGCAGTACTTC	CASTLGRGQGEQYF
TRBD1	TRBV7-8	NA	18	TRBJ1-1	TGTGCCAGCAGCTTAGTTTCGGACAGGGGGCTATGGAACACTGAAGCTTTCTTT	CASSLVSDRGLWNTEAFF
TRBD2	TRBV29-1	NA	15	TRBJ2-2	TGCAGCGCTCAAACTAGCGGGAGTCTGCACGGGGAGCTGTTTTTT	CSAQTSGSLHGELFF
NA	TRBV5-1	once	14	TRBJ2-7	TGCGCCAGCAGCCCTAGAACCGGTTCCGGCGAGCAGTACTTC	CASSPRTGSGEQYF
TRBD2	TRBV5-1	NA	18	TRBJ2-5	TGCGCCAGCAGCTTGATTGGTTTAGCGGGAGGGGGCCAAGAGACCCAGTACTTC	CASSLIGLAGGGQETQYF
NA	TRBV2	NA	13	TRBJ2-7	TGTGCCAGCAGTCGGGACAACTGGGGTTGGCAGTACTTC	CASSRDNWGWQYF
TRBD1	TRBV6-5	few	15	TRBJ2-4	TGTGCCAGCAGGGGGACAGGGGAAGCCAAAAACATTCAGTACTTC	CASRGTGEAKNIQYF
NA	TRBV9	once	21	TRBJ2-5	TGTGCCAGCAGCGTCGGGACAGGGGGAACTAGCGGGAGTCCATTCCTAGAGACCCAGTACTTC	CASSVGTGGTSGSPFLETQYF
TRBD2	TRBV5-1	few	15	TRBJ2-3	TGCGCCAGCAGCTTAGCGGGAGTGAGGACAGATACGCAGTATTTT	CASSLAGVRTDTQYF
NA	TRBV6-5	few	12	TRBJ2-1	TGTGCCAGCAGAGGAGCTGTCCATGAGCAGTTCTTC	CASRGAVHEQFF
TRBD1	TRBV27	NA	15	TRBJ2-7	TGTGCCAGCAGTTTTCGAGGACAGGGGGCATACGAGCAGTACTTC	CASSFRGQGAYEQYF
NA	TRBV28	once	15	TRBJ1-3	TGTGCCAGCAGTCGACAGCCCAGCTCTGGAAACACCATATATTTT	CASSRQPSSGNTIYF
NA	TRBV24-1	NA	16	TRBJ2-1	TGTGCCACCAGTGATTTGCAGGGTGGCTCCTACAATGAGCAGTTCTTC	CATSDLQGGSYNEQFF
NA	TRBV4-1	few	14	TRBJ1-1	TGCGCCAGCAGCCCTTCCCCGGACAGAACCGAAGCTTTCTTT	CASSPSPDRTEAFF